Only a few counts were recorded for the clone carrying this T cell receptor (beta chain). Thyroid ultrasound and orbital computed tomography, with clinical symptoms and serum thyroxine and TRAb, informed diagnoses. Cells are PBMCs isolated from roughly 9.2 ml of fresh blood. This sample is part of a study of T cells in Graves' hyperthyroidism and ophthalmopathy. What was amplified from RNA transcripts were TCR beta CDR3 regions. HTBI primers were employed in a first-round RT-PCR of the TCR CDR3. One entry per CDR3 protein, called by TCRdb with MiXCR from the multiplex PCR reads. The sample has about 840,000 distinct CDR3 sequences, 35% to 40% seen once; the top ten hold 7.5% to 9.5%. The TCR was taken from a man between 18 and 35 years old with Graves' hyperthyroidism. Sequencing input: blood.

The CDR3 sequence is CASSPQGRRVQVGEAFF. The CDR3 DNA sequence: TGTGCCAGCAGCCCCCAGGGACGCAGGGTTCAGGTCGGGGAAGCTTTCTTT. The chain has TRBV5-6 and TRBJ1-1, with D maybe TRBD1 (5 bases). V was trimmed by 4 bases and J by 8 bases, leaving 27 bases between them. In germline, CDR1 is SGHDT, CDR2 YYEEEE. The CDR3 is 17 residues long.